This TCR beta chain emerged from a study of shared clonotypes between healthy human individuals. The method was immunoSEQ multiplex PCR; TCRdb's version includes in-frame clones alone and lacks a portion of them. The table records roughly 2 million clones, roughly 96% of them present only once. This sequence was found in a young man in good health. Sample: naive CD4+ T cells sorted from blood. Subset reported: CD45RA+ positively selected.

CDR3 region: CASSLAGTAGGYTF. In DNA, the CDR3 is TGTGCCAGCAGCTTAGCAGGGACGGCCGGTGGCTACACCTTC. The chain uses TRBV11-2 and TRBJ1-2, with TRBD1 as a possible D gene (5 bases). This CDR3 region has 14 residues. Germline assignment: CDR1 SGHAT and CDR2 FQNNGV. Trimming removed 1 base from V and 7 bases from J, with 13 bases in between.